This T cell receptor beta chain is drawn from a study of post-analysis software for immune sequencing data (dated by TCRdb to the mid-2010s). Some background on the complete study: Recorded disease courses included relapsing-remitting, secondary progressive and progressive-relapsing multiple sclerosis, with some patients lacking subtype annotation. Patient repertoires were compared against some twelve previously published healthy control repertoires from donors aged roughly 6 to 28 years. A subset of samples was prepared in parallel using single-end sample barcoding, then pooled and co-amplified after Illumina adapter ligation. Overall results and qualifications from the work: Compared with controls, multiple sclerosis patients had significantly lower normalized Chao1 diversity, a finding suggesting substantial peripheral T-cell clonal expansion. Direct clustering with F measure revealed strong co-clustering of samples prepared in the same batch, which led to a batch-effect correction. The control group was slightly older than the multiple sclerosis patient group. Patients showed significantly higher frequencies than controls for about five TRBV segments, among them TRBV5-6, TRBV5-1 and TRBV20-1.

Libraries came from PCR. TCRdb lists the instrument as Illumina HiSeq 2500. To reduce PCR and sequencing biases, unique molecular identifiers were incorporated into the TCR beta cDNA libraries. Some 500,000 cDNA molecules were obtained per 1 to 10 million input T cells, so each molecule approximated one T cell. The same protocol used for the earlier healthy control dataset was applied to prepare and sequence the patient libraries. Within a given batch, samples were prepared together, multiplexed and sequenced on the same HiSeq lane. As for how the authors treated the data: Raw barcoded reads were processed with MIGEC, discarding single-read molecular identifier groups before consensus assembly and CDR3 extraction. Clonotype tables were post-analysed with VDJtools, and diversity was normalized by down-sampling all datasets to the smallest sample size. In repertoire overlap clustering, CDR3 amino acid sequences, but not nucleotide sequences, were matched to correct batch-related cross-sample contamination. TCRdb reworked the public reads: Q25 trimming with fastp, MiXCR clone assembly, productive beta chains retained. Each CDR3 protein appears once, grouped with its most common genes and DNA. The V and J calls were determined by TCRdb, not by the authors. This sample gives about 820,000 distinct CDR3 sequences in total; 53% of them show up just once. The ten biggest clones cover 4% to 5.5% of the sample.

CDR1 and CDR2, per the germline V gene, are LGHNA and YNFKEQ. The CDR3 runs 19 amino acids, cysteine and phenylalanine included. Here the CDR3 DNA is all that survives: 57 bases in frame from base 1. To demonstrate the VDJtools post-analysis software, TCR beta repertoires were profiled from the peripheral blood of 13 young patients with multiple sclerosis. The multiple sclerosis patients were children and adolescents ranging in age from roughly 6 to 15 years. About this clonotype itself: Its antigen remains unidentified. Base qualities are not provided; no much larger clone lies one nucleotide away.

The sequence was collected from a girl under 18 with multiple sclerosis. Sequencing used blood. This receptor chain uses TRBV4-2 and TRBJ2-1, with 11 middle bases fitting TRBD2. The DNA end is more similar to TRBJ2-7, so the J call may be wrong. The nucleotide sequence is TGTGCCAGCAGCCTCCTGAGGCTAGCGGGGGGCCGCCTCTACAATGAGCAGTACTTC. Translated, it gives CASSLLRLAGGRLYNEQYF.